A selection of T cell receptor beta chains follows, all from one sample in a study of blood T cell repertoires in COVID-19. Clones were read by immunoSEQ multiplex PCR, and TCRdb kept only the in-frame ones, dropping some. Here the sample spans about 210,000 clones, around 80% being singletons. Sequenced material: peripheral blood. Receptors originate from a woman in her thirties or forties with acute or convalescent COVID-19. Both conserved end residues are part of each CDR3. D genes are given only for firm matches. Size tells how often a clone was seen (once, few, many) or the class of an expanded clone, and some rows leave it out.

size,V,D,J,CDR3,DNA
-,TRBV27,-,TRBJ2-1,CASSFRGSYNEQFF,TGTGCCAGCAGTTTCAGGGGATCCTACAATGAGCAGTTCTTC
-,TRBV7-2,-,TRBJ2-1,CASSSDPRGYNEQFF,TGTGCCAGCAGCTCGGATCCTAGGGGGTACAATGAGCAGTTCTTC
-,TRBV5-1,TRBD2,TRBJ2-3,CASSPRDSGGADTQYF,TGCGCCAGCAGCCCCCGGGATAGCGGGGGTGCAGATACGCAGTATTTT
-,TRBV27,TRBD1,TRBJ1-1,CASSPDRANTEAFF,TGTGCCAGCAGTCCGGACAGGGCGAACACTGAAGCTTTCTTT
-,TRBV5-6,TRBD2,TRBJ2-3,CASSLASGRASDTQYF,TGTGCCAGCAGCTTGGCTAGCGGGAGGGCCTCGGATACGCAGTATTTT
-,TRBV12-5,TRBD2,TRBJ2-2,CASGLLAGVITGELFF,TGTGCTAGTGGTTTGTTGGCGGGAGTAATCACCGGGGAGCTGTTTTTT
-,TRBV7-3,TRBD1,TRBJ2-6,CASSFWDRGSGANVLTF,TGTGCCAGCAGCTTCTGGGACAGGGGCTCTGGGGCCAACGTCCTGACTTTC
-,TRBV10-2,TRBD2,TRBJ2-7,CASSESGLDYEQYF,TGCGCCAGCAGTGAGTCGGGACTAGACTACGAGCAGTACTTC
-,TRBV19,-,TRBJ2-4,CASHQPGQGGMDIQYF,TGTGCCAGCCACCAACCCGGGCAGGGGGGAATGGACATTCAGTACTTC
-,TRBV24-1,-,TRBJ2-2,CATSDLPGGELFF,TGTGCCACCAGTGATTTGCCCGGGGGGGAGCTGTTTTTT
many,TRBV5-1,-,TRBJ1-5,CASSLEGGISFQHF,TGCGCCAGCAGCTTGGAGGGAGGAATAAGTTTCCAGCATTTT
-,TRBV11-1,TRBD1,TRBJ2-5,CASSSDRAETQYF,TGTGCCAGCAGCTCGGACAGGGCAGAGACCCAGTACTTC
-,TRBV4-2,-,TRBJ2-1,CASSQTPGVYSYNEQFF,TGTGCCAGCAGCCAAACCCCGGGGGTCTACTCCTACAATGAGCAGTTCTTC